These 29 T cell receptor beta chains came from one sample sequenced in a study of cytomegalovirus exposure and HLA in healthy donors. 13 Jbeta primers and 60 Vbeta primers were used for the PCR. Clones were sequenced by immunoSEQ multiplex PCR, and TCRdb holds only the in-frame ones, with some missing. The sample lists roughly 98,000 clones, around 80% occurring once. Sequenced: PBMCs. These receptor sequences come from a man aged 18 to 29 in good health and CMV-seropositive.

J is TRBJ2-5 and V is TRBV5-4; D not certain. The V end lost 5 bases, the J end lost 2 bases, and 16 bases lay between the germline ends. In germline, CDR1 is SGHNT, CDR2 YYREEE (reference sequence). This CDR3 contains 15 residues. CDR3 bases: TGTGCCAGCAGTCCCGGTTCGGGTGGGCAAGAGACCCAGTACTTC. Its protein is CASSPGSGGQETQYF.

This clone was observed a handful of times. This CDR3 reads CASSMGRAGNTIYF. The CDR3 DNA reads TGCGCCAGCAGTATGGGGAGAGCTGGAAACACCATATATTTT. J is TRBJ1-3 and V is TRBV5-1; no clear D. Germline V lookup: CDR1 SGHRS, CDR2 YFSETQ. The CDR3 runs to 14 residues. Between the trimmed V and J ends, which lost 5 bases and 2 bases, there was a span of 11 bases. The full variable domain, in which reference TRBV5-1 and TRBJ1-3 provide the parts outside the CDR3, is KAGVTQTPRYLIKTRGQQVTLSCSPISGHRSVSWYQQTPGQGLQFLFEYFSETQRNKGNFPGRFSGRQFSNSRSEMNVSTLELGDSALYLCASSMGRAGNTIYFGEGSWLTVV.

The chain carries TRBV5-4 and TRBJ2-5; 9 bases are shared with TRBD2. V trimming: 3 bases; J trimming: 3 bases; junction bases outside the gene matches: 3. The CDR3 has 14 residues. From germline, CDR1 is SGHNT and CDR2 YYREEE (reference sequence). CDR3: CASSSRLAEETQYF. The DNA of the CDR3 is TGTGCCAGCAGCTCGCGACTAGCGGAAGAGACCCAGTACTTC.

Notes on this clone: Within the sample, other DNA sequences also encode this same CDR3. This chain uses TRBV19 with TRBJ1-1; TRBD1 matches at 7 bases. This CDR3 has 13 residues. V lost 6 bases, J lost 5 bases, and 6 bases stayed unmatched. Germline assignment: CDR1 LNHDA and CDR2 SQIVND (reference sequence). The CDR3 protein is CASSQGGRTEAFF. CDR3 DNA: TGTGCCAGTAGCCAGGGGGGAAGAACTGAAGCTTTCTTT.

This clone appeared a few times. The chain carries TRBV19 and TRBJ1-5; 8 nucleotides match TRBD1. Germline V CDR1 and CDR2: LNHDA, SQIVND (reference sequence). V shed 3 bases, J shed 6 bases, and the junction held 7 bases outside the gene matches. The CDR3 is made up of 15 amino acids. The CDR3 reads CASSIVTGVGQPQHF. Here the CDR3 DNA reads TGTGCCAGTAGTATTGTGACAGGGGTCGGTCAGCCCCAGCATTTT.

The chain combines TRBV19 with TRBJ2-3; D is ambiguous. The length of the CDR3 is 15 residues. Germline V gives CDR1 LNHDA, CDR2 SQIVND (reference sequence). The germline V and J ends were trimmed by 3 bases and 0 bases, with 10 bases remaining between them. The CDR3 region is CASSIGAYSTDTQYF. DNA of the CDR3: TGTGCCAGTAGTATTGGTGCCTACAGCACAGATACGCAGTATTTT.

The V gene is TRBV5-1, the J gene TRBJ1-1; possible D gene TRBD1, 6 bases. Looked up from germline, CDR1 is SGHRS and CDR2 is YFSETQ. This CDR3 is built from 15 residues. The V gene lost 0 bases and the J gene lost 11 bases, with 20 bases spanning the gap. The CDR3, as DNA: TGCGCCAGCAGCTTGGAATTGGGGGCCCCTAAGGTCGCTTTCTTT. Residues: CASSLELGAPKVAFF.

The chain links TRBV2 to TRBJ2-1; 11 bases align to TRBD2. There are 15 residues in the CDR3. The ends lost 3 bases at V and 7 bases at J; junction bases unmatched: 5. Germline-derived CDR1 and CDR2 are SNHLY and FYNNEI. CDR3 sequence: CASSDLAGGINEQFF. In DNA form, the CDR3 reads TGTGCCAGCAGTGACCTAGCGGGGGGTATAAATGAGCAGTTCTTC.

The table lists this clone with a count of one. The chain combines TRBV7-8 with TRBJ1-1, with 7 bases aligning to TRBD1. The CDR3 contains 15 residues. Germline CDR1 and CDR2: SGHVS and FQNEAQ. V lost 5 bases, J lost 2 bases, and 8 bases stayed unmatched. CDR3 DNA sequence: TGTGCCAGCAGCCTAAGGACAGGCGGAAACACTGAAGCTTTCTTT. Its protein is CASSLRTGGNTEAFF.

This clone was counted between two and nine times. The V and J genes are TRBV6-1 and TRBJ2-3, with D possibly being TRBD2 (5 bases). V lost 8 bases, J lost 11 bases, and 17 bases lay in between. This CDR3 spans 12 amino acids. CDR1 is MNHNS and CDR2 is SASEGT in the germline V gene. CDR3 bases: TGTGCCAGCTCTTGGGAGCGGTCGGGGCAGTATTTT. Its translation is CASSWERSGQYF.

This clone came up once. The V and J genes are TRBV14 and TRBJ1-1; weak D call: TRBD1 (5 bases). The CDR3 spans 15 residues. CDR1 is SGHDN, CDR2 FVKESK, per germline. V lost 7 bases and J lost 5, with 20 bases in between. The CDR3: CASTRRGVAGTEAFF. The CDR3, as DNA: TGTGCCAGCACTCGACGGGGGGTTGCGGGGACTGAAGCTTTCTTT.

This clone appeared a few times. The chain joins TRBV10-2 to TRBJ2-4; 7 bases align to TRBD2. In germline, CDR1 is WSHSY, CDR2 SAAADI. CDR3 length: 16 amino acids. The junction had 8 bases not matched to a gene; V was cut back by 3 bases and J by 3 bases. In DNA, the CDR3 is TGCGCCAGCAGTGACGGGGGGAAGCGGATCAAAAACATTCAGTACTTC. Translated: CASSDGGKRIKNIQYF.

For this clone: One end of the junction is discordant with germline, which a read error may explain. Other DNA sequences of this sample code for an identical CDR3. V is TRBV30 and J is TRBJ1-6, with a possible D match to TRBD1 (6 bases). Germline CDR1 is GTSNPN and CDR2 is SVGIG (reference sequence). This CDR3 comprises 16 residues. The CDR3 is CALGPGQRRNHSPLHF. In nucleotides, the CDR3 is TGTGCCTTGGGCCCTGGACAGCGCAGAAATCATTCCCCCCTCCACTTT.

The chain employs TRBV6-1 and TRBJ2-5; D is undetermined. V lost 5 bases, J lost 3 bases, and 13 bases lay in between. The CDR3 length is 14 residues. Per the germline V gene, CDR1 is MNHNS and CDR2 is SASEGT. The CDR3 is CASSILGGEETQYF. DNA for the CDR3: TGTGCCAGCAGTATTCTCGGCGGCGAAGAGACCCAGTACTTC.

The chain is built from TRBV27 and TRBJ2-7, with 9 bases fitting TRBD1. With V trimmed by 2 bases and J by 3 bases, 5 bases remained unmatched. The germline V gene has CDR1 MNHEY and CDR2 SMNVEV (reference sequence). The CDR3 is 15 residues long. CDR3 loop: CASSLQGQGIYEQYF. Written as DNA, the CDR3 is TGTGCCAGCAGTTTACAAGGACAGGGGATCTACGAGCAGTACTTC.

This chain joins TRBV28 and TRBJ2-6; D possibly corresponds to TRBD1 (6 bases). The CDR3 consists of 15 residues. Trimming pared 3 bases from V and 0 bases from J, leaving 6 bases between. Germline V gene lookup returns CDR1 MDHEN and CDR2 SYDVKM. The CDR3 DNA sequence: TGTGCCAGCAGTTTCAGGGGCTCTGGGGCCAACGTCCTGACTTTC. Translating gives CASSFRGSGANVLTF.

This clone was observed once. The chain combines TRBV28 with TRBJ2-7; 7 nucleotides line up with TRBD1. Per the germline V gene, CDR1 is MDHEN and CDR2 is SYDVKM. The ends lost 7 bases at V and 2 bases at J; junction bases unmatched: 11. The CDR3 covers 15 residues. The CDR3 is CASKEAGTVAYEQYF. The CDR3 nucleotides are TGTGCCAGCAAGGAAGCCGGGACAGTAGCCTACGAGCAGTACTTC.

The chain has TRBV5-4 and TRBJ1-2; the D gene is possibly TRBD1 (6 bases). The CDR3 sequence is 14 residues long. V was clipped by 4 bases and J by 8 bases, with 18 bases between them. Germline-derived CDR1 and CDR2 are SGHNT and YYREEE (reference sequence). The CDR3: CASSLEGEMVGYTF. CDR3 in DNA: TGTGCCAGCAGCCTCGAGGGGGAGATGGTCGGCTACACCTTC.

The V gene is TRBV6-1, the J gene TRBJ1-1; 8 nucleotides align to TRBD1. The germline V gene has CDR1 MNHNS and CDR2 SASEGT. CDR3 length equals 12 residues. V was pared by 10 bases and J by 5 bases, with 6 bases of the junction left unmatched. The CDR3 spells CATTGGSTEAFF. The CDR3 bases are TGTGCCACCACAGGGGGAAGTACTGAAGCTTTCTTT.

The chain is built from TRBV6-4 and TRBJ2-3; 15 bases match TRBD2. Trimming at V came to 5 bases and at J to 8 bases, leaving 5 bases not matched to a gene. The CDR3 is 15 amino acids. The V gene's germline CDR1 is MRHNA and CDR2 SNTAGT. CDR3 sequence: CASSWTSGGAGTQYF. The CDR3 DNA follows: TGTGCCAGCAGTTGGACTAGCGGGGGGGCTGGTACGCAGTATTTT.

The chain has TRBV19 and TRBJ1-2, with unresolved D. CDR3 length: 13 amino acids. The V end was cut by 1 base, the J end by 0 bases, with 3 bases between. CDR1 and CDR2 (germline): LNHDA, SQIVND (reference sequence). The CDR3 reads CASSIATNYGYTF. In nucleotides, the CDR3 is TGTGCCAGTAGTATAGCCACTAACTATGGCTACACCTTC.

V is TRBV28 and J is TRBJ2-7; D call uncertain. The germline V gene has CDR1 MDHEN and CDR2 SYDVKM. This CDR3 region has 12 residues. Trimming took 3 bases from V and 0 from J, leaving 3 bases between them. The CDR3 nucleotides read TGTGCCAGCAGTTTCTACTCCTACGAGCAGTACTTC. Translation: CASSFYSYEQYF. The variable domain in full, with the rest retrieved from reference TRBV28 and TRBJ2-7, is DVKVTQSSRYLVKRTGEKVFLECVQDMDHENMFWYRQDPGLGLRLIYFSYDVKMKEKGDIPEGYSVSREKKERFSLILESASTNQTSMYLCASSFYSYEQYFGPGTRLTVT.

This chain links TRBV29-1 with TRBJ1-2, with D possibly being TRBD1 (5 bases). In germline, CDR1 is SQVTM, CDR2 ANQGSEA. Trimming removed 7 bases from V and 4 bases from J, with 13 bases in between. This CDR3 comprises 12 residues. The CDR3 protein is CSASHRSYGYTF. CDR3 in DNA: TGCAGCGCCTCCCACAGGAGCTATGGCTACACCTTC. The full variable domain, in which reference TRBV29-1 and TRBJ1-2 provide the parts outside the CDR3, is SAVISQKPSRDICQRGTSLTIQCQVDSQVTMMFWYRQQPGQSLTLIATANQGSEATYESGFVIDKFPISRPNLTFSTLTVSNMSPEDSSIYLCSASHRSYGYTFGSGTRLTVV.

This clone was seen a handful of times. The V call is TRBV30, the J call TRBJ1-1, with D perhaps TRBD1 (5 bases). Germline CDR1 GTSNPN, CDR2 SVGIG (reference sequence). The CDR3 has 15 amino acids. Trimming pared 4 bases from V and 4 bases from J, leaving 19 bases between. CDR3 in amino acids: CAWINRWGLGTEAFF. The DNA for the CDR3 is TGTGCCTGGATTAACAGGTGGGGTCTGGGCACTGAAGCTTTCTTT.

The chain carries TRBV19 and TRBJ1-5; possibly TRBD1 for D (5 bases). This CDR3 spans 17 amino acids. CDR1 and CDR2 from the germline V gene are LNHDA and SQIVND (reference sequence). Trimming stripped 3 bases from V and 0 bases from J, with 15 bases between. The CDR3 reads CASSIKGVGVSNQPQHF. DNA for the CDR3: TGTGCCAGTAGTATTAAAGGGGTGGGCGTTAGCAATCAGCCCCAGCATTTT.

The chain links TRBV19 to TRBJ1-5; the D gene is possibly TRBD1 (5 bases). Trimming removed 7 bases from V and 4 bases from J, with 14 bases in between. This CDR3 comprises 14 residues. CDR1 is LNHDA and CDR2 is SQIVND in the germline V gene (reference sequence). The CDR3 nucleotides are TGTGCCAGTACACCTGGGCAGGGAAATCAGCCCCAGCATTTT. Its protein product is CASTPGQGNQPQHF.

This chain links TRBV18 with TRBJ2-7, with a tentative D call TRBD2 (6 bases). CDR1 is KGHSH and CDR2 is LQKENI in the germline V gene. V gave up 0 bases and J gave up 6 bases, with 15 bases separating them. CDR3 length: 15 amino acids. The CDR3 is CASSPPSGPKGEQYF. The CDR3 DNA reads TGTGCCAGCTCACCACCCAGCGGGCCTAAAGGCGAGCAGTACTTC.

The chain carries TRBV7-9 and TRBJ2-2; 7 positions agree with TRBD2. The V gene's germline CDR1 is SEHNR and CDR2 FQNEAQ (reference sequence). Germline trimming cut 2 bases from V and 6 bases from J; bases unmatched to any gene: 12. The CDR3 consists of 17 residues. The CDR3 DNA sequence: TGTGCCAGCAGCTTAAGCGGGGTAAGTCTAAGCCCCGGGGAGCTGTTTTTT. Translation gives CASSLSGVSLSPGELFF.

V usage is TRBV30 and J usage is TRBJ1-6; perhaps TRBD1 as D (5 bases). Germline V CDR1 and CDR2: GTSNPN, SVGIG (reference sequence). Trimming took off 4 bases at V and 7 bases at J, with 14 bases between the two ends. There are 14 residues in the CDR3. CDR3: CAWTNDRRNSPLHF. The CDR3, as DNA: TGTGCCTGGACGAACGACAGACGCAATTCACCCCTCCACTTT.